This T cell receptor beta chain was sequenced for a study of a mutant IDH1 vaccine in newly diagnosed glioma. Trimming stripped 5 bases from V and 2 bases from J, with 21 bases between. Germline CDR1 and CDR2: MDHEN and SYDVKM. CDR3 size: 17 residues. Concerning this clone itself: The antigen is unknown.

The time point: week 35, safety follow-up. Every vaccine dose comprised 300 ug of mutant IDH1 20-mer peptide plus topical imiquimod. Across weeks 1, 3, 5, 7, 11, 15, 19 and 23, patients received a vaccination each time, eight in all. Astrocytomas found in donors were new, WHO grade 3 or 4, IDH1-mutant and ATRX-lost. Measured with immunoSEQ multiplex PCR; TCRdb has only the in-frame clones, and not every one. Of more than 35,000 clones in the sample, about 86% are singletons; the top ten hold roughly 5%. The TCR comes from a middle-aged woman with glioma. Some clones in this sample may be carry-over from other donors' samples. This specimen was PBMCs, taken from a glioma patient whose treatment included an IDH1 peptide vaccine. The rearrangement joins TRBV28 to TRBJ2-5, with D perhaps TRBD2 (5 bases). CDR3 in amino acids: CASSPAWRLGSQETQYF. As DNA, the CDR3 is TGTGCCAGCAGTCCCGCCTGGCGTTTGGGGAGTCAAGAGACCCAGTACTTC. The whole variable domain, remainder taken from reference TRBV28 and TRBJ2-5, is DVKVTQSSRYLVKRTGEKVFLECVQDMDHENMFWYRQDPGLGLRLIYFSYDVKMKEKGDIPEGYSVSREKKERFSLILESASTNQTSMYLCASSPAWRLGSQETQYFGPGTRLLVL.